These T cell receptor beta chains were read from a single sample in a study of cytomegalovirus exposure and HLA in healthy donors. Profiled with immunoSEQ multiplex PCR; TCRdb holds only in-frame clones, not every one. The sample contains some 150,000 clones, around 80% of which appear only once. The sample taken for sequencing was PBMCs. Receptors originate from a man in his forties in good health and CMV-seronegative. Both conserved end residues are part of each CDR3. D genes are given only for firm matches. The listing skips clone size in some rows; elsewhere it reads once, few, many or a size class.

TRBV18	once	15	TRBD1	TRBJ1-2	CASSLTDRVDYGYTF	TGTGCCAGCTCACTAACGGACAGGGTAGACTATGGCTACACCTTC
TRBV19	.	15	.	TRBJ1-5	CASSILYYSNQPQHF	TGTGCCAGTAGTATCCTGTATTATAGCAATCAGCCCCAGCATTTT
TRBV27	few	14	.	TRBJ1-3	CASRMTGSWNTIYF	TGTGCCAGCAGGATGACGGGGTCATGGAACACCATATATTTT
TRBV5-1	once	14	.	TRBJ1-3	CASSPGGVGNTIYF	TGCGCCAGCAGCCCCGGAGGGGTTGGAAACACCATATATTTT
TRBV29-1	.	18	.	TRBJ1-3	CSVPRMAGAPQSGNTIYF	TGCAGCGTACCGAGGATGGCAGGGGCCCCTCAATCTGGAAACACCATATATTTT
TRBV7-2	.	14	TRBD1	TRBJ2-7	CASSSRTGTWEQYF	TGTGCCAGCAGCTCACGGACAGGGACGTGGGAGCAGTACTTC
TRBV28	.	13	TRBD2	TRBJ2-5	CATDAGGLETQYF	TGTGCCACCGACGCGGGGGGGTTGGAGACCCAGTACTTC
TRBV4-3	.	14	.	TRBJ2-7	CASSQAPGSYEQYF	TGCGCCAGCAGCCAAGCCCCCGGCTCCTACGAGCAGTACTTC
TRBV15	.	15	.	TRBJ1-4	CATSRALQANEKLFF	TGTGCCACCAGCAGAGCGCTCCAGGCTAATGAAAAACTGTTTTTT
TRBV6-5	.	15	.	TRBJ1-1	CASSYGTRSGTEAFF	TGTGCCAGCAGTTATGGCACCCGGTCGGGCACTGAAGCTTTCTTT
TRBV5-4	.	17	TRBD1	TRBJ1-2	CASSLDTGALPPYGYTF	TGTGCCAGCAGCTTAGATACAGGGGCCCTCCCCCCCTATGGCTACACCTTC
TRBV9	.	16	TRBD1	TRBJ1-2	CASSFTPGQVDYGYTF	TGTGCCAGCAGCTTCACACCGGGACAGGTCGACTATGGCTACACCTTC
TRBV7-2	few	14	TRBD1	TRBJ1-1	CATKSTQGATEAFF	TGTGCCACAAAGAGCACGCAGGGGGCAACTGAAGCTTTCTTT
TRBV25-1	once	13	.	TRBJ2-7	CASSELVRGEQYF	TGTGCCAGCAGTGAACTCGTGAGAGGTGAGCAGTACTTC
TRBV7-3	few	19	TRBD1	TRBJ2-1	CASSPHDGTGMLTYNEQFF	TGTGCCAGCAGCCCACACGATGGGACAGGGATGCTGACCTACAATGAGCAGTTCTTC
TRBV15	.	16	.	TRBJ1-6	CATSRDGAAYNSPLHF	TGTGCCACCAGCAGAGATGGGGCAGCCTATAATTCACCCCTCCACTTT
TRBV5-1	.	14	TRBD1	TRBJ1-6	CASSLGTGYSPLHF	TGCGCCAGCAGCTTGGGGACAGGGTATTCACCCCTCCACTTT
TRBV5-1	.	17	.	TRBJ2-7	CASSPDPGGQGPSEQYF	TGCGCCAGCAGTCCCGACCCGGGTGGGCAGGGGCCGTCCGAGCAGTACTTC
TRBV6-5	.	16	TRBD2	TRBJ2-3	CASSSAPSGGTDTQYF	TGTGCCAGCAGTTCTGCCCCTAGCGGGGGAACAGATACGCAGTATTTT
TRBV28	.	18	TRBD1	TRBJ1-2	CASSPPPGQAGGLHGYTF	TGTGCCAGCAGCCCACCCCCGGGCCAGGCAGGGGGCCTACATGGCTACACCTTC
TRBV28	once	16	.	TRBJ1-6	CASSLVGWGSNSPLHF	TGTGCCAGCAGTTTGGTGGGTTGGGGCTCTAATTCACCCCTCCACTTT
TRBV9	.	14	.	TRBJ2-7	CASSPEGVAYEQYF	TGTGCCAGCAGCCCCGAGGGAGTTGCTTACGAGCAGTACTTC
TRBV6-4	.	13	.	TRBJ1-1	CASSVAEDTEAFF	TGTGCCAGCAGTGTAGCTGAGGACACTGAAGCTTTCTTT
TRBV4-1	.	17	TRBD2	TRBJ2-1	CASSQYTGTSSNNEQFF	TGCGCCAGCAGCCAATATACCGGGACTAGCTCCAACAATGAGCAGTTCTTC
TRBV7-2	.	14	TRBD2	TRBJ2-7	CASSLGAGLGEQYF	TGTGCCAGCAGCTTAGGGGCAGGACTAGGAGAGCAGTACTTC
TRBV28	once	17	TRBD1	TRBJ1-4	CASSLGTGGATNEKLFF	TGTGCCAGCAGTTTGGGGACAGGGGGCGCCACTAATGAAAAACTGTTTTTT
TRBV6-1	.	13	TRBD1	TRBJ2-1	CASSDRQGNEQFF	TGTGCCAGCAGTGATAGACAGGGCAATGAGCAGTTCTTC
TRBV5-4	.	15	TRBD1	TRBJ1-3	CASSLARGVGNTIYF	TGTGCCAGCAGCCTCGCCAGGGGGGTCGGAAACACCATATATTTT
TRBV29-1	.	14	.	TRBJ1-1	CSVKRAGTNTEAFF	TGCAGCGTTAAAAGGGCCGGGACAAACACTGAAGCTTTCTTT
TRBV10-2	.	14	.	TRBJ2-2	CASNPTFGTGELFF	TGCGCCAGCAATCCCACGTTCGGGACCGGGGAGCTGTTTTTT